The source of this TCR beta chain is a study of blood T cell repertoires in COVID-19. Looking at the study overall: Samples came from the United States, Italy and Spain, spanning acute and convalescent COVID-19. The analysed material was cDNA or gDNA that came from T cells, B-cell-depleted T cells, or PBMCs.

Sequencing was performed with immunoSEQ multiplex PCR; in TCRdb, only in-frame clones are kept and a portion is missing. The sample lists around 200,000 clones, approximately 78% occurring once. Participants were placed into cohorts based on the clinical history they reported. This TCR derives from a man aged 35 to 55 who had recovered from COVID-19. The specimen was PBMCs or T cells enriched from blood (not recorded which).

The CDR3 DNA sequence: TGTGCCAGCAGTTTAATGGGGGCGCAGGAAAAACTGTTTTTT. Its translation: CASSLMGAQEKLFF. The chain carries TRBV28 and TRBJ1-4, with a possible D match to TRBD1 (6 bases). From germline, CDR1 is MDHEN and CDR2 SYDVKM. The CDR3 runs 14 residues. The V gene lost 2 bases and the J gene lost 8 bases, with 12 bases spanning the gap.